This T cell receptor (beta chain) was recorded in a study of cytomegalovirus exposure and HLA in healthy donors (dated by TCRdb to the late 2010s). Turning to the overall study: In an earlier analysis of 587 of the donors, less than 350 Gb of sequence data and approximately 100 million unique TCR beta sequences from roughly 200 million T cells were reported. An early release covering roughly 600 HLA-typed donors comprised about 300 gigabases of sequencing data and tens of millions of unique TCR sequences. Among the roughly 400 genotyped donors, roughly 80% belonged to the genetic ancestry cluster associated with self-reported Caucasian donors. The aim of the study was to test whether cataloging public T cell receptors could identify signatures of past pathogen exposure. The study profiled the T cell repertoires of approximately 700 subjects by immunosequencing and related them to cytomegalovirus serostatus. Besides the first cohort of 666 subjects, a separate validation cohort made up of 90 to 150 different subjects was used. High-throughput TCR immunosequencing, statistical association of individual TCRs with disease status, and machine learning were combined to predict cytomegalovirus infection status. To study patterns of TCR occurrence, a later analysis re-analyzed previously published TCR beta repertoires from several hundred donors and added high-resolution HLA genotyping. Rather than using new phenotypic data, the later analysis identified candidate immune exposures from TCR beta sequences and from how often those sequences occurred across donors. In an earlier analysis of around 540 of the donors, high-throughput TCR beta sequencing was used to judge whether each TCR beta V gene segment behaved as functional or pseudogenic. Donor age, sex, ethnicity and CMV serostatus were collected together with the repertoire data. In a later genetic analysis, genome-wide SNP genotypes for about three fifths of the roughly 670 donors were used, and that subset was treated as a discovery cohort. All discovery cohort repertoires had been generated on a single sequencing platform. Both class I and class II loci were covered by HLA typing, at four-digit resolution. Typing coverage differed by locus: A, B, C, DRB1 and DQB1 were typed in roughly 620-630 donors, DQA1 in roughly 500, DPA1 in approximately 600, and DPB1 in just under 490. Roughly five DR-DQ haplotypes were handled as single units for association and clustering because linkage in the cohort was strong. Among a few hundred genotyped donors of the cohort, an average of roughly 240,000 unique TCR beta nucleotide sequences were sequenced per donor, 15% to 20% of them non-productive. Study-wide findings and limitations: In a later analysis, the rate of TCR association differed among HLA loci, with DRB1 alleles having the most associated TCRs and HLA-C alleles having the fewest. Specific HLA alleles were associated with over 15,000 TCR beta sequences at a false discovery rate of 0.05 in a later analysis. Three of the identified cytomegalovirus-associated TCR beta chains were confirmed in vitro to be specific for cytomegalovirus antigens. Sequencing depth was assumed to be roughly uniform across donors in the presence/absence analyses, though that assumption may not hold. HLA typing was unavailable for some donors at each locus, so association tests used only the typed subset. Compared with the roughly 670-donor mean, donors in an Asian-associated ancestry cluster had fewer N-insertions in productive TCRs, according to a later genetic analysis. Strong co-occurrence of HLA alleles, especially DR and DQ, made assigning TCR associations to individual alleles difficult. A later analysis reported that several top co-occurrence clusters appeared linked to parvovirus B19, influenza, CMV and Epstein-Barr virus. A cluster of highly shared sequence variants was judged likely to be a technical artifact of the sequencing pipeline. Compared with equally common non-associated chains, HLA-associated TCR beta chains in a later analysis were more clonally expanded and had lower generation probabilities. A total of about 180 TCR beta chains were listed by the study as associated with cytomegalovirus. According to a later analysis, most CMV-associated TCR beta chains appeared to be HLA-restricted, and the HLA associations seemed to be driven largely by CMV exposure. In an earlier analysis of 587 of the donors, most TCR beta V segments appeared in productive rearrangements about 87% or about 30% of the time, broadly matching IMGT annotations. Because counts were too low, roughly 17 rarely observed V segments, including chromosome 9 orphons, were left out of the earlier analysis of 587 of the donors. A further reported finding was that TCR beta sequences accurately predicted the HLA-A and HLA-B alleles for most subjects in the first cohort. Some IMGT-functional V segments, including TRBV6-2 and TRBV6-3, could not be told apart with the 87-base-pair reads, so those segments were excluded. It was suggested by the authors that the approach could potentially be generalized to other disease states and immunological phenotypes. For the cohort, immune exposure information was limited to CMV serostatus. The classifier was reported to diagnose cytomegalovirus status with high specificity and sensitivity in both the original cohort and the validation cohort. The cohort was sequenced for TCR beta chains only, and without alpha or paired-chain data the features that could be detected were limited. While some public TCRs were present in many individuals, most TCR sequences turned up only very rarely across donors. Correlated functional status among segregating V segments might reflect linkage disequilibrium, but an unknown experimental factor could not be ruled out. V-gene and J-gene trimming of TCR beta chains was associated with a missense DCLRE1C variant in a later genetic analysis, and the association was replicated in an independent cohort.

The cohort was made up of roughly 670 healthy bone marrow donors. Cohort members were all nominally healthy when sampled, although unrecorded immune exposures were likely present. The donor was CMV seronegative and belonged to the group of more than 300 seronegative cohort members. A peripheral blood sample was provided by each donor, and peripheral blood mononuclear cells were used for TCR beta sequencing. Genomic DNA was extracted from the blood cell samples with the Qiagen DNeasy Blood Extraction Kit. Worth noting for this clone: This clone's antigen is unknown. Per-base qualities were not stored, and no clone one base away is much larger.

Libraries were prepared through the immunoSEQ multiplex PCR assay. For the multiplex PCR, a mixture combining 60 forward primers for TCR Vbeta segments and 13 reverse primers for TCR Jbeta segments was used. The CDR3 region of rearranged TCR beta genes was amplified from genomic DNA by a multiplex PCR assay. On the Illumina HiSeq System, the amplified TCR beta libraries were sequenced as 87-base-pair reads. Regarding the original processing steps: In a later analysis, some 80 million unique TCR beta chains were counted across the approximately 640 repertoires, and approximately 11 million of these chains were shared by at least two donors. A nearest-neighbor algorithm error-corrected the raw reads and collapsed the reads into unique sequences, merging closely related sequences to remove PCR and sequencing errors. To assign V, D and J gene segments, CDR3 sequences were aligned to IMGT reference sequences. For a sequence to be retained, a match of at least six nucleotides to both a V gene segment and a J gene segment was required. A rearrangement was called productive if the CDR3 had no stop codons and remained in frame with V and J, and every other rearrangement was called non-productive. CDR3 was defined by IMGT convention, running from the second conserved V-encoded cysteine to the conserved J-encoded phenylalanine. Sequences without an unambiguous match to a single V gene segment were excluded from the earlier analysis of approximately 560 of the donors. In an earlier analysis of a few hundred of the donors, V segments were called functional above 56.7% productive rearrangements and were called segregating when the between-donor standard deviation exceeded 5%. To diagnose cytomegalovirus status from the catalog of TCR beta chain sequences, a statistical classification framework was built. In a later analysis, TCR nucleotide sequences were compared against IMGT/GENE-DB human TR gene sequences so that V and J genes could be assigned. A later analysis assigned CDR3 sequences and most-parsimonious VDJ recombination scenarios with the TCRdist pipeline. In a later analysis, every TCR beta chain was defined by the combination of its CDR3 amino acid sequence and its V-gene family, and reads without a unique V-gene family were dropped. To address suspected cross-contamination and a sequencing artifact, a later analysis removed several hundred highly shared, low-generation-probability nucleotide sequences. In a later analysis, a clonal expansion index for each public chain was calculated from normalized within-repertoire ranks of inferred template counts. In a later analysis, generation probabilities were computed with a VDJ recombination model fitted to out-of-frame rearrangements, and the resulting probabilities were checked against IGoR. Hypergeometric tests were used in a later analysis to score TCR-TCR, TCR-HLA and TCR-CMV co-occurrence, with a repertoire-size bias correction applied to the TCR pairs. To estimate false discovery rates, a later analysis permuted the HLA or CMV assignments 20 times. A later analysis grouped co-occurring TCRs with DBSCAN, adding TCRdist sequence similarity when clustering within HLA-allele-positive subsets. Repertoires with fewer than 30,000 or more than 120,000 public chains, plus five repertoires with anomalous nucleotide sharing, were excluded from co-occurrence clustering. As stored in TCRdb, this immuneACCESS dataset retains in-frame rearrangements with V and J assigned. A fraction of the clones does not appear; measured against another copy, unresolved V genes explain less than half of the discrepancy, and the remainder lacks a known reason. Clonal size and the V and J genes are those of that table, whereas D and trimming came from the DNA. In all, the sample holds 110,000 to 150,000 clones, and approximately 72% of those were seen once. 2.1% of the sample is in the top ten clones.

The germline V gene yields SGHRS for CDR1 and YFSETQ for CDR2. The V and J ends are trimmed by 1 base and 8 bases, leaving 15 bases between them. From the cysteine up to the phenylalanine, the CDR3 has a length of 14 residues. Only the CDR3 part of the read is kept: 42 bases, read in frame from the first base. The rearrangement joined TRBV5-1 to TRBJ1-2; the D gene is possibly TRBD1, with 5 bases matching. This sequence was found in a man between 40 and 49 years old in good health and CMV-seronegative. Sequenced: PBMCs. At the DNA level, the sequence is TGCGCCAGCAGCTTGAGGGGATACTCTCTAGGCTACACCTTC. Translated, it reads CASSLRGYSLGYTF.